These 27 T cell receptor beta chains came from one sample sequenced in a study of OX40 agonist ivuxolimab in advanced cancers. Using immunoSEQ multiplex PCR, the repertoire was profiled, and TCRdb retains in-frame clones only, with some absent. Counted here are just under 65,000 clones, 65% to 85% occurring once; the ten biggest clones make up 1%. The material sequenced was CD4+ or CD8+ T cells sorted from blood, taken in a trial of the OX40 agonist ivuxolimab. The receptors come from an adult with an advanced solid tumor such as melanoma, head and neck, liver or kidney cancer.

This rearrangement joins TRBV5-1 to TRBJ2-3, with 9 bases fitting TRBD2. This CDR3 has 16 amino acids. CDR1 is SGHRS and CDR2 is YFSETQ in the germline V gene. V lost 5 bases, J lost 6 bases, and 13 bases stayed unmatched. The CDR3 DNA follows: TGCGCCAGCAGTACTCTAGCGGGGACTCTTTTTGATACGCAGTATTTT. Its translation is CASSTLAGTLFDTQYF.

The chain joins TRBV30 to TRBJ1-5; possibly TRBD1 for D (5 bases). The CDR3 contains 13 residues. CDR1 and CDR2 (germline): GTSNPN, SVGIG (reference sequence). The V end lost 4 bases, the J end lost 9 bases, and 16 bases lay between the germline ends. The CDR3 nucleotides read TGTGCCTGGATTGACAGCCGGGGTGGGCCCCAGCATTTT. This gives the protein CAWIDSRGGPQHF.

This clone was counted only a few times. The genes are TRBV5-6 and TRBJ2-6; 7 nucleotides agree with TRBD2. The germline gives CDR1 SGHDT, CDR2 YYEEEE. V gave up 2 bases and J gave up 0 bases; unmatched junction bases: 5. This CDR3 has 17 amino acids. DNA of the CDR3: TGTGCCAGCAGCTTATTAGCGGGCCCCTCTGGGGCCAACGTCCTGACTTTC. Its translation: CASSLLAGPSGANVLTF.

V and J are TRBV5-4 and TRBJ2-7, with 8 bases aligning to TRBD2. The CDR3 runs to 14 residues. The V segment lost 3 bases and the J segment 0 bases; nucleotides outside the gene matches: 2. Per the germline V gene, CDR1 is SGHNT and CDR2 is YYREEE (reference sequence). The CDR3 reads CASSSRGGSYEQYF. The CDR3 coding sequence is TGTGCCAGCAGCTCCCGGGGGGGCTCCTACGAGCAGTACTTC. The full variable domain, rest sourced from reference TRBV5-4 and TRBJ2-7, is ETGVTQSPTHLIKTRGQQVTLRCSSQSGHNTVSWYQQALGQGPQFIFQYYREEENGRGNFPPRFSGLQFPNYSSELNVNALELDDSALYLCASSSRGGSYEQYFGPGTRLTVT.

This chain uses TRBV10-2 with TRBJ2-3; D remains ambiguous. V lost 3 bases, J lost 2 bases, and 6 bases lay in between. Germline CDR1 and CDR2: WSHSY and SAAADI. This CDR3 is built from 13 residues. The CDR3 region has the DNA TGCGCCAGCAGTGACCGGTCCACAGATACGCAGTATTTT. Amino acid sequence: CASSDRSTDTQYF.

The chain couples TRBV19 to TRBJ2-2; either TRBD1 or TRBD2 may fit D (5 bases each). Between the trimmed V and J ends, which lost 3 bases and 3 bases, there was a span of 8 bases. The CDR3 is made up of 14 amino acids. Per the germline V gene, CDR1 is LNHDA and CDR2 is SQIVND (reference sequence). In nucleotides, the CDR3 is TGTGCCAGTAGTATTTGGGGGTACACCGGGGAGCTGTTTTTT. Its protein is CASSIWGYTGELFF. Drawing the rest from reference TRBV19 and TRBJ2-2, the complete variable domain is DGGITQSPKYLFRKEGQNVTLSCEQNLNHDAMYWYRQDPGQGLRLIYYSQIVNDFQKGDIAEGYSVSREKKESFPLTVTSAQKNPTAFYLCASSIWGYTGELFFGEGSRLTVL.

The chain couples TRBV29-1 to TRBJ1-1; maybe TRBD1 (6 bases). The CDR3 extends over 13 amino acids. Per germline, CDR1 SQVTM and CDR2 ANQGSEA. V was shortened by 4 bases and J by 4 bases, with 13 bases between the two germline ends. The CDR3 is CSVVRGGVTEAFF. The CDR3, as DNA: TGCAGCGTTGTTCGAGGGGGAGTCACTGAAGCTTTCTTT.

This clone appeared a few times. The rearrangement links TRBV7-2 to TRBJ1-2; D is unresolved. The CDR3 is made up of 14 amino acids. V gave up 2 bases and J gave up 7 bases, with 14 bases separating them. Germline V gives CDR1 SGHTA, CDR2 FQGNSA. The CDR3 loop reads CASSLNRGGFGYTF. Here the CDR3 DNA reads TGTGCCAGCAGCTTAAACCGGGGAGGGTTTGGCTACACCTTC.

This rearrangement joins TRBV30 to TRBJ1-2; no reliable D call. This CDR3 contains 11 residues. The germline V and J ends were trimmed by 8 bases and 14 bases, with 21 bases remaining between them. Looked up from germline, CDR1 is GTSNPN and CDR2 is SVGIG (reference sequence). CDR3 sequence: CAQHRERLKTF. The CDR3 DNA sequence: TGTGCCCAGCACAGAGAACGGTTGAAAACCTTC.

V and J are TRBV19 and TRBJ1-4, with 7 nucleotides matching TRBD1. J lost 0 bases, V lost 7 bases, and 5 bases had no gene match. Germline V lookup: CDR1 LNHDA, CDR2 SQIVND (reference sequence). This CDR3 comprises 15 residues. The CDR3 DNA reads TGTGCCAGTAAACAGGGGCTGACAACTAATGAAAAACTGTTTTTT. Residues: CASKQGLTTNEKLFF.

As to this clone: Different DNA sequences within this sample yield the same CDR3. This CDR3 is CASSADRAYEQYF. In nucleotides, the CDR3 is TGTGCCAGTAGTGCGGACAGAGCTTACGAGCAGTACTTC. V usage is TRBV19 and J usage is TRBJ2-7, with a possible D match to TRBD1 (6 bases). The germline gives CDR1 LNHDA, CDR2 SQIVND (reference sequence). The CDR3 length is 13 residues. V was clipped by 5 bases and J by 4 bases, with 12 bases between them.

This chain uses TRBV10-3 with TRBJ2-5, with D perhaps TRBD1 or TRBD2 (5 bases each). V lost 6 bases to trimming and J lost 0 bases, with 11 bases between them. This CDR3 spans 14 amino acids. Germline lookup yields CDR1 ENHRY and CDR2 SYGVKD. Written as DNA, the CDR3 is TGTGCCATCAGGGGGGACGGATACCAAGAGACCCAGTACTTC. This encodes CAIRGDGYQETQYF.

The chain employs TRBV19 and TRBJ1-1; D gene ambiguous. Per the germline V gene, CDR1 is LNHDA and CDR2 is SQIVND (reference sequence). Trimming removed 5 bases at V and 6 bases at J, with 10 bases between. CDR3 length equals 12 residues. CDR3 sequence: CASSHKGSEAFF. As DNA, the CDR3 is TGTGCCAGTAGTCACAAGGGTTCTGAAGCTTTCTTT.

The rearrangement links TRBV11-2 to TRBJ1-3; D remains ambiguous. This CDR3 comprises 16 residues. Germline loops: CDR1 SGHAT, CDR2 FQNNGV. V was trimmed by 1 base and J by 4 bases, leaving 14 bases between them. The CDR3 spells CASSLVVGAWGNTIYF. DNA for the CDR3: TGTGCCAGCAGCTTAGTCGTGGGAGCTTGGGGAAACACCATATATTTT.

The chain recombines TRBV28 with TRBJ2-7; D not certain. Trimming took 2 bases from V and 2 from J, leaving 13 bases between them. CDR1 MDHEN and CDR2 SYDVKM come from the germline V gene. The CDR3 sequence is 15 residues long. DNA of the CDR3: TGTGCCAGCAGTTTAGACTTTACAGAGGCCTACGAGCAGTACTTC. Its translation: CASSLDFTEAYEQYF.

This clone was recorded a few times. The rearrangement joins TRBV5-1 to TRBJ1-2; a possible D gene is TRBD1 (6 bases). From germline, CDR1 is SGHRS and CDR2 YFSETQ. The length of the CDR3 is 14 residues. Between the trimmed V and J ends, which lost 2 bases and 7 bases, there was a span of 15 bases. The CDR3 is CASSLQQGSGGYTF. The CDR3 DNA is TGCGCCAGCAGCTTACAACAGGGAAGTGGTGGCTACACCTTC.

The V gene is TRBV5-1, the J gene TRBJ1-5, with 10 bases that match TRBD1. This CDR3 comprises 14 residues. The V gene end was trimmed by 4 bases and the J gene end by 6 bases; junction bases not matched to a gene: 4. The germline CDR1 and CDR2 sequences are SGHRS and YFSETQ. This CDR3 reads CASSMGQGSQPQHF. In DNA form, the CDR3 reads TGCGCCAGCAGCATGGGACAGGGGAGTCAGCCCCAGCATTTT.

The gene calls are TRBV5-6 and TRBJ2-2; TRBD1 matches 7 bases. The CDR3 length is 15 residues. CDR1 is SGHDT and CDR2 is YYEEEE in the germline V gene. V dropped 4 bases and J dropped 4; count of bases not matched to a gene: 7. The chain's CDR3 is CASSLPRGPTGELFF. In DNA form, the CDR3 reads TGTGCCAGCAGCCTGCCTAGGGGGCCCACCGGGGAGCTGTTTTTT. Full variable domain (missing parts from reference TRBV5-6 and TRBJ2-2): DAGVTQSPTHLIKTRGQQVTLRCSPKSGHDTVSWYQQALGQGPQFIFQYYEEEERQRGNFPDRFSGHQFPNYSSELNVNALLLGDSALYLCASSLPRGPTGELFFGEGSRLTVL.

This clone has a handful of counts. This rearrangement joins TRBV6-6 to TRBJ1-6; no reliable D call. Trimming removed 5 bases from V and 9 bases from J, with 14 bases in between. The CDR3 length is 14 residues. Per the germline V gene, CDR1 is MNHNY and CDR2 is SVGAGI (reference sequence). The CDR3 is CASSPHGPPSPLHF. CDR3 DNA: TGTGCCAGCAGTCCTCATGGACCCCCTTCACCCCTCCACTTT.

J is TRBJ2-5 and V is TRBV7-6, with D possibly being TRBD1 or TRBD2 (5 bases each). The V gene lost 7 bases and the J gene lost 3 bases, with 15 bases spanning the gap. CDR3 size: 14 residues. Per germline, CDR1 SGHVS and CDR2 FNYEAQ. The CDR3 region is CASTDSGAKETQYF. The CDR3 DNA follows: TGTGCCAGCACCGACTCCGGGGCTAAAGAGACCCAGTACTTC.

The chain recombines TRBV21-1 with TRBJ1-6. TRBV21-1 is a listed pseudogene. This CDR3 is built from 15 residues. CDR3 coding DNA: TGTGCCAGCAGCAAGAGGACGGATTATAATTCACCCCTCCACTTT. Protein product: CASSKRTDYNSPLHF.

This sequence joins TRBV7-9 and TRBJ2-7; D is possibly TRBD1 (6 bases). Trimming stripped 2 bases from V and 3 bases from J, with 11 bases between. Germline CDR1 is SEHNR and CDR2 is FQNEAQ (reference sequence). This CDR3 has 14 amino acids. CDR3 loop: CASSLSGAVYEQYF. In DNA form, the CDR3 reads TGTGCCAGCAGCTTATCAGGGGCGGTCTACGAGCAGTACTTC.

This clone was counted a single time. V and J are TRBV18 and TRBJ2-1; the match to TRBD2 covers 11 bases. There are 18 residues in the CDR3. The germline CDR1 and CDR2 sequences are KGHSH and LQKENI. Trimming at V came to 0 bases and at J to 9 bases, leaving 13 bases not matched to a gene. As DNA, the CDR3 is TGTGCCAGCTCACCACCACTATTGTTAGCGGGGGGGCTTGGTGAGCAGTTCTTC. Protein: CASSPPLLLAGGLGEQFF.

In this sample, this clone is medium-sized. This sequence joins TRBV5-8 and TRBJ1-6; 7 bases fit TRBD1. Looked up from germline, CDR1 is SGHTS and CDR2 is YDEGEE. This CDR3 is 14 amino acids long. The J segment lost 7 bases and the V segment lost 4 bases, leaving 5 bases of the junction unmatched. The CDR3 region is CASSDGQANSPLHF. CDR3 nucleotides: TGTGCCAGCAGCGACGGACAGGCAAATTCACCCCTCCACTTT. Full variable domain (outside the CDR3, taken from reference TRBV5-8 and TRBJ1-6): EAGVTQSPTHLIKTRGQQATLRCSPISGHTSVYWYQQALGLGLQFLLWYDEGEERNRGNFPPRFSGRQFPNYSSELNVNALELEDSALYLCASSDGQANSPLHFGNGTRLTVT.

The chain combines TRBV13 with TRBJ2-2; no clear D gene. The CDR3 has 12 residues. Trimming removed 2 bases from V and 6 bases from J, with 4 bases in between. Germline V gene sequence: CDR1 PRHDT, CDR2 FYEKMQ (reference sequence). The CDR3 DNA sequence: TGTGCCAGCAGCTTAACCGCCGGGGAGCTGTTTTTT. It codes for CASSLTAGELFF.

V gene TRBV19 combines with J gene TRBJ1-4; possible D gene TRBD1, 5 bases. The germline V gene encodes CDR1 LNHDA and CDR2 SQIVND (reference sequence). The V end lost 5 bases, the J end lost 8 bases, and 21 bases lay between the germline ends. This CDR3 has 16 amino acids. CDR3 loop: CASSFIRGTKEEKLFF. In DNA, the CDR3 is TGTGCCAGTAGTTTCATCCGGGGCACTAAAGAGGAAAAACTGTTTTTT.

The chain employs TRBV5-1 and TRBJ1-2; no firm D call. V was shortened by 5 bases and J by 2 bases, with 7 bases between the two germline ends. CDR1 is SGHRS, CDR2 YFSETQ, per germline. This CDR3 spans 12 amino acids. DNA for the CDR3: TGCGCCAGCAGAAGTCTAAACTATGGCTACACCTTC. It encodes CASRSLNYGYTF.